A selection of T cell receptor beta chains follows, all from one sample in a study of blood T cell repertoires in COVID-19. Here immunoSEQ multiplex PCR was the method, and the copy in TCRdb shows in-frame clones only, minus some. The sample consists of 200,000 to 300,000 clones, 70% to 90% of them appearing once. The material sequenced was peripheral blood. These receptor sequences come from a man under 40 with active or convalescent COVID-19. Both conserved end residues are part of each CDR3. A D gene is named only where the DNA matches it firmly. Clone size is not always given. Where it is, it says once, few, many or a class for expanded clones.

clone size	D gene	V gene	CDR3 length	J gene	CDR3 protein	CDR3 DNA
NA	TRBD1	TRBV9	15	TRBJ2-1	CASSPRDRVFNEQFF	TGTGCCAGCAGCCCACGGGACAGGGTTTTCAATGAGCAGTTCTTC
NA	NA	TRBV5-1	16	TRBJ2-7	CASSFRNDRTTYEQYF	TGCGCCAGCAGCTTCCGGAATGACAGGACGACCTACGAGCAGTACTTC
NA	TRBD1	TRBV25-1	15	TRBJ1-4	CASSYNRGIDEKLFF	TGTGCCAGCAGTTACAACAGGGGGATAGATGAAAAACTGTTTTTT
NA	TRBD1	TRBV11-2	15	TRBJ2-2	CASSEGQAKTGELFF	TGTGCCAGCAGCGAAGGACAGGCAAAGACCGGGGAGCTGTTTTTT
NA	NA	TRBV5-8	14	TRBJ1-1	CASSLGQMNTEAFF	TGTGCCAGCAGCTTGGGGCAGATGAACACTGAAGCTTTCTTT
NA	NA	TRBV7-2	14	TRBJ1-6	CASSFRDYNSPLHF	TGTGCCAGCAGCTTTCGGGACTATAATTCACCCCTCCACTTT
once	NA	TRBV3-1/TRBV3-2	13	TRBJ2-1	CASSPGAYNEQFF	TGTGCCAGCAGCCCCGGAGCATACAATGAGCAGTTCTTC
NA	NA	TRBV11-2	15	TRBJ1-1	CASSLGVSGVAEAFF	TGTGCCAGCAGCTTAGGAGTCTCAGGGGTCGCTGAAGCTTTCTTT
NA	NA	TRBV19	13	TRBJ1-5	CASSIQVNQPQHF	TGTGCCAGTAGTATACAGGTAAATCAGCCCCAGCATTTT
NA	NA	TRBV3-1/TRBV3-2	14	TRBJ1-2	CASSQVRGNYGYTF	TGTGCCAGCAGCCAAGTCAGGGGCAACTATGGCTACACCTTC
NA	TRBD1	TRBV10-3	13	TRBJ1-1	CAISRDRDAEAFF	TGTGCCATCAGCCGGGACAGGGACGCTGAAGCTTTCTTT
few	TRBD1	TRBV4-2	14	TRBJ2-7	CASSQETGAYEQYF	TGTGCCAGCAGCCAAGAAACAGGGGCCTACGAGCAGTACTTC
NA	NA	TRBV11-2	14	TRBJ1-1	CASSSLRGNTEAFF	TGTGCCAGCAGCTCACTCCGGGGGAACACTGAAGCTTTCTTT
NA	TRBD1	TRBV19	15	TRBJ1-2	CASSIDRGRGYGYTF	TGTGCCAGTAGTATAGACAGGGGGCGAGGCTATGGCTACACCTTC
NA	TRBD2	TRBV3-1/TRBV3-2	18	TRBJ2-5	CASSHFLSGLAAMETQYF	TGTGCCAGCAGCCACTTCCTTTCCGGACTAGCGGCTATGGAGACCCAGTACTTC
NA	TRBD1	TRBV10-1	15	TRBJ2-5	CASSEGQGVGETQYF	TGCGCCAGCAGTGAGGGACAGGGGGTTGGAGAGACCCAGTACTTC
NA	NA	TRBV9	12	TRBJ2-5	CASGLTEETQYF	TGTGCCAGCGGACTTACCGAAGAGACCCAGTACTTC
NA	NA	TRBV19	15	TRBJ1-2	CASSIVSGSRLGYTF	TGTGCCAGTAGTATAGTTTCCGGGTCTCGCTTGGGCTACACCTTC
NA	TRBD1	TRBV5-5	17	TRBJ1-5	CASSLGQGAYSNQPQHF	TGTGCCAGCAGCTTGGGGCAGGGGGCGTATAGCAATCAGCCCCAGCATTTT
NA	NA	TRBV19	13	TRBJ2-5	CASSTGIQETQYF	TGTGCCAGTAGTACCGGGATTCAAGAGACCCAGTACTTC
NA	NA	TRBV9	16	TRBJ2-2	CASSPRAVANTGELFF	TGTGCCAGCAGCCCGAGGGCAGTCGCGAACACCGGGGAGCTGTTTTTT
NA	NA	TRBV7-2	16	TRBJ1-1	CASSLLWGLMGTEAFF	TGTGCCAGCAGCCTCCTATGGGGGCTGATGGGCACTGAAGCTTTCTTT
NA	TRBD1	TRBV15	15	TRBJ1-5	CATSFRQGKGQPQHF	TGTGCCACCAGCTTCCGACAGGGAAAGGGGCAGCCCCAGCATTTT
NA	NA	TRBV5-4	13	TRBJ1-1	CASSFNRYTEAFF	TGTGCCAGCAGCTTCAATAGATACACTGAAGCTTTCTTT
NA	NA	TRBV5-6	13	TRBJ1-2	CASSLPANYGYTF	TGTGCCAGCAGCTTGCCAGCTAACTATGGCTACACCTTC
NA	NA	TRBV27	16	TRBJ2-3	CASSLRTSRGTDTQYF	TGTGCCAGCAGTTTACGAACAAGCCGGGGTACAGATACGCAGTATTTT